These 17 T cell receptor beta chains originate from one sample sequenced in a study of T cells after somatic rescue of genetic block. Profiling relied on immunoSEQ multiplex PCR, and the TCRdb table lists in-frame clones only, not all of them. This table holds more than 12,000 clones, just over 70% found once. The sequenced sample was peripheral blood mononuclear cells (PBMCs). All receptors come from a boy between 10 and 17 years old.

By frequency in the sample, this clone is medium-sized. The rearrangement uses TRBV30 and TRBJ2-1; possibly TRBD2 for D (5 bases). CDR3 length: 15 residues. Looked up from germline, CDR1 is GTSNPN and CDR2 is SVGIG (reference sequence). The V and J ends lost 0 bases and 5 bases respectively, with 14 bases between them. CDR3: CAWSVQAEAHNEQFF. In DNA, the CDR3 is TGTGCCTGGAGTGTACAAGCGGAGGCCCACAATGAGCAGTTCTTC.

The chain recombines TRBV28 with TRBJ2-2; the D is unclear. The CDR3 is 12 amino acids. The ends were cut back, 2 bases at V and 6 bases at J, with 4 bases in the middle. Germline V gene sequence: CDR1 MDHEN, CDR2 SYDVKM. Written as DNA, the CDR3 is TGTGCCAGCAGTTTAGATCCCGGGGAGCTGTTTTTT. The encoded protein is CASSLDPGELFF.

V usage is TRBV19 and J usage is TRBJ2-7; 9 nucleotides agree with TRBD1. Germline trimming cut 6 bases from V and 3 bases from J; bases unmatched to any gene: 9. The germline CDR1 and CDR2 sequences are LNHDA and SQIVND (reference sequence). There are 15 residues in the CDR3. CDR3 coding DNA: TGTGCCAGTAGAAACGCCCCGGGACAGGGCTACGAGCAGTACTTC. Translated: CASRNAPGQGYEQYF.

The chain couples TRBV30 to TRBJ2-7; 10 positions match TRBD1. CDR1 and CDR2 from the germline V gene are GTSNPN and SVGIG (reference sequence). This CDR3 is 17 amino acids long. V was clipped by 2 bases and J by 3 bases; unmatched bases: 13. The CDR3 sequence is CAWSTLFRGQGDYEQYF. The CDR3, as DNA: TGTGCCTGGAGTACCCTCTTTCGAGGACAGGGGGACTACGAGCAGTACTTC.

There are a few counts of this clone. This chain uses TRBV2 with TRBJ2-5; the D gene is possibly TRBD2 (6 bases). Germline CDR1 SNHLY, CDR2 FYNNEI. This CDR3 contains 15 residues. Deletions cut 0 bases from V and 1 base from J, with 9 bases between. The CDR3 DNA reads as TGTGCCAGCAGTGAAGCGCGGGGAGTCCAAGAGACCCAGTACTTC. Translated: CASSEARGVQETQYF.

V is TRBV6-1 and J is TRBJ1-4; D uncertain. The CDR3 spans 14 residues. Germline CDR1 is MNHNS and CDR2 is SASEGT. Trimming took 7 bases from V and 8 from J, leaving 17 bases between them. The CDR3 here is CASKFGVGEEKLFF. The CDR3 DNA is TGTGCCAGCAAATTCGGGGTTGGGGAGGAAAAACTGTTTTTT.

The chain joins TRBV6-1 to TRBJ2-2, with 7 bases matching TRBD1. The trim removed 4 bases at V and 4 bases at J, leaving 6 bases unmatched. The CDR3 consists of 15 residues. The germline CDR1 and CDR2 sequences are MNHNS and SASEGT. CDR3 loop: CASSVGQASTGELFF. CDR3 in DNA: TGTGCCAGCAGTGTCGGACAGGCTTCCACCGGGGAGCTGTTTTTT.

V and J are TRBV19 and TRBJ1-5, with 9 bases identical to TRBD1. J gave up 5 bases and V 6 bases, and 8 bases lay outside the gene matches. Per germline, CDR1 LNHDA and CDR2 SQIVND (reference sequence). CDR3 length: 15 residues. The CDR3 here is CASRRGDREHQPQHF. Here the CDR3 DNA reads TGTGCCAGTAGACGAGGGGACAGGGAGCATCAGCCCCAGCATTTT.

This clone was found a few times. The chain is built from TRBV28 and TRBJ2-5; TRBD1 is a possible D gene (6 bases). The CDR3 length is 15 residues. CDR1 and CDR2 from the germline V gene are MDHEN and SYDVKM. Trimming took 3 bases from V and 4 from J, leaving 15 bases between them. Here the CDR3 DNA reads TGTGCCAGCAGTTTTGGCCAGGGGACGGGAGAGACCCAGTACTTC. Translated, it gives CASSFGQGTGETQYF.

CDR3 nucleotide sequence: TGTGCCAGCAGCTCTGGACAGGGGGTCTCCTACAATGAGCAGTTCTTC. It is translated as CASSSGQGVSYNEQFF. This chain connects TRBV7-9 to TRBJ2-1; 10 bases align to TRBD1. The V gene end was trimmed by 4 bases and the J gene end by 0 bases; junction bases not matched to a gene: 3. This CDR3 comprises 16 residues. From germline, CDR1 is SEHNR and CDR2 FQNEAQ (reference sequence).

The chain carries TRBV7-9 and TRBJ2-7, with D possibly matching TRBD1 (5 bases). The V end lost 8 bases, the J end lost 4 bases, and 12 bases lay between the germline ends. Germline V gene data show CDR1 as SEHNR and CDR2 as FQNEAQ (reference sequence). The CDR3 extends over 12 amino acids. The CDR3 DNA reads TGTGCCAGCTCCAGGGTAACTTACGAGCAGTACTTC. Translating it yields CASSRVTYEQYF.

This sequence joins TRBV9 and TRBJ2-5; 10 bases agree with TRBD1. With 0 bases clipped from V and 5 bases from J, the junction kept 4 bases outside the gene matches. There are 15 residues in the CDR3. Germline V gene sequence: CDR1 SGDLS, CDR2 YYNGEE. The CDR3 DNA is TGTGCCAGCAGCGTAGTCGGGACAGGGGCGGAGACCCAGTACTTC. Encoded protein: CASSVVGTGAETQYF.

The chain has TRBV7-2 and TRBJ2-1, with TRBD2 identical over 8 bases. This CDR3 is built from 13 residues. J gave up 11 bases and V 2 bases, and 5 bases lay outside the gene matches. Germline CDR1 reads SGHTA; CDR2 reads FQGNSA. The CDR3 region is CASSLRLANQQFF. The CDR3 nucleotides are TGTGCCAGCAGCTTAAGACTAGCGAACCAGCAGTTCTTC.

This chain joins TRBV11-1 and TRBJ2-3, with 8 bases fitting TRBD2. The CDR3 extends over 17 amino acids. V lost 5 bases, J lost 3 bases, and 13 bases stayed unmatched. Germline lookup yields CDR1 SGHAT and CDR2 FQDESV (reference sequence). CDR3 nucleotide sequence: TGTGCCAGCAGCCCTCCGGGACTAGGTATTGGTACAGATACGCAGTATTTT. Protein: CASSPPGLGIGTDTQYF.

This rearrangement joins TRBV14 to TRBJ2-3; no clear D gene. Per germline, CDR1 SGHDN and CDR2 FVKESK. Deletions cut 0 bases from V and 1 base from J, with 8 bases between. The CDR3 totals 15 residues. DNA for the CDR3: TGTGCCAGCAGCCAAGAAGCGACACGCACAGATACGCAGTATTTT. This gives the protein CASSQEATRTDTQYF.

The chain recombines TRBV11-3 with TRBJ1-5; no firm D call. Germline V gene sequence: CDR1 SGHNT, CDR2 YENEEA. V lost 5 bases to trimming and J lost 1 base, with 9 bases between them. The CDR3 is made up of 14 amino acids. DNA for the CDR3: TGTGCCAGCAGCCCTTGGGGAAGCAATCAGCCCCAGCATTTT. This sequence encodes CASSPWGSNQPQHF.

In its sample, this clone was seen once. The rearrangement joins TRBV5-8 to TRBJ2-7; the D is unclear. The V gene lost 2 bases and the J gene lost 1 base, with 7 bases spanning the gap. This CDR3 has 13 amino acids. Germline CDR1 SGHTS, CDR2 YDEGEE. This CDR3 is CASSFPRSYEQYF. The DNA for the CDR3 is TGTGCCAGCAGCTTTCCCCGGTCCTACGAGCAGTACTTC.